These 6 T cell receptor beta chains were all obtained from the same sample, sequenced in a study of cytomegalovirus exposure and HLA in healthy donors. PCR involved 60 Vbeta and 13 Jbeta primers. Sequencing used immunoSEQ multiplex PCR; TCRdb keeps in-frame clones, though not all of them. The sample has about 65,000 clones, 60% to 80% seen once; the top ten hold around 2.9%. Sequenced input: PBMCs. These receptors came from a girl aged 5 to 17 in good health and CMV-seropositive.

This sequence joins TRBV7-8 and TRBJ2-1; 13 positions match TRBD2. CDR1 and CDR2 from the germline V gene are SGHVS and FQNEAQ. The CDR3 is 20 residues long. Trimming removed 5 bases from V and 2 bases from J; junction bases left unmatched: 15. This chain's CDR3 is CASSQLPGLAGQRPYNEQFF. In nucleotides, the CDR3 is TGTGCCAGCAGCCAACTCCCGGGACTAGCGGGACAACGTCCCTACAATGAGCAGTTCTTC. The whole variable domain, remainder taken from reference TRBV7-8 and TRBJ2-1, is GAGVSQSPRYKVAKRGQDVALRCDPISGHVSLFWYQQALGQGPEFLTYFQNEAQLDKSGLPSDRFFAERPEGSVSTLKIQRTQQEDSAVYLCASSQLPGLAGQRPYNEQFFGPGTRLTVL.

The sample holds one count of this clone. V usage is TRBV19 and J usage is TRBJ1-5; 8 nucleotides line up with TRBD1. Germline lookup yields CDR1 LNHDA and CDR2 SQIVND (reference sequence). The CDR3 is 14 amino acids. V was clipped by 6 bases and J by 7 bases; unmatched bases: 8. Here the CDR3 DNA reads TGTGCCAGTAGAAGGACAGGGACGGAGCAGCCCCAGCATTTT. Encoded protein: CASRRTGTEQPQHF.

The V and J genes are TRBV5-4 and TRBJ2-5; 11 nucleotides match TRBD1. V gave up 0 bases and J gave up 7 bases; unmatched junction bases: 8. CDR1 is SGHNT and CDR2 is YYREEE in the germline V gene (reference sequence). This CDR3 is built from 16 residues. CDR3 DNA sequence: TGTGCCAGCAGCTTGGGAGGGACAGGGGGTCCGAGGACCCAGTACTTC. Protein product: CASSLGGTGGPRTQYF.

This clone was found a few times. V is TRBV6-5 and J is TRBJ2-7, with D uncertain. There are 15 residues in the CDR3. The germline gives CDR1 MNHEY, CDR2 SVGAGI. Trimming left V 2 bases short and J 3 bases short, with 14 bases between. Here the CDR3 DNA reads TGTGCCAGCAGTTACGACAATCCGACGGACTACGAGCAGTACTTC. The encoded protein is CASSYDNPTDYEQYF.

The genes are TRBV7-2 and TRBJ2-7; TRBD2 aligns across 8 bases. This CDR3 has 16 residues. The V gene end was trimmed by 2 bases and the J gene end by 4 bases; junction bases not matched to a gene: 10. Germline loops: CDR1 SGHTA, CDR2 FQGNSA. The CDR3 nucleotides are TGTGCCAGCAGCTTATCGGTAACTAGCGGCCGATACGAGCAGTACTTC. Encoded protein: CASSLSVTSGRYEQYF.

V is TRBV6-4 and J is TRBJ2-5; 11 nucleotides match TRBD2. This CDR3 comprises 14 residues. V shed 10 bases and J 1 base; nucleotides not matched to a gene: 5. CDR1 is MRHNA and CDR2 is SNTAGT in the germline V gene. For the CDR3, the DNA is TGTGCCAAAGGGACTAGCGGAACCCAAGAGACCCAGTACTTC. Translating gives CAKGTSGTQETQYF.